The 21 T cell receptor beta chains reported below all come from one sample, sequenced in a study of cytomegalovirus exposure and HLA in healthy donors. PCR amplification relied on 60 Vbeta primers (plus 13 Jbeta primers). The data were produced by immunoSEQ multiplex PCR, yet TCRdb's version contains in-frame clones alone and is incomplete. The data contain about 300,000 clones, 86% of them singletons. The sequenced material came from PBMCs. Receptor source: a man aged 40-49 years in good health and CMV-seropositive.

V is TRBV5-8 and J is TRBJ1-5; D call uncertain. Germline CDR1 SGHTS, CDR2 YDEGEE. CDR3 length equals 13 residues. V was pared by 0 bases and J by 5 bases, with 6 bases between. The CDR3, as DNA: TGTGCCAGCAGCTTGGGACACTATCAGCCCCAGCATTTT. Protein product: CASSLGHYQPQHF.

This chain connects TRBV21-1 to TRBJ1-5; the table's D call, TRBD1, was not checked against the DNA. TRBV21-1 is tagged as a pseudogene. The CDR3 totals 17 residues. Here the CDR3 DNA reads TGTGCCAGCAGCAAAGCGCAAGGGACACCTAGGAATCAGCCCCAGCATTTT. Residues: CASSKAQGTPRNQPQHF.

This chain connects TRBV5-6 to TRBJ2-5; the match to TRBD1 covers 8 bases. The CDR3 has 18 amino acids. The trim removed 4 bases at V and 4 bases at J, leaving 18 bases unmatched. Looked up from germline, CDR1 is SGHDT and CDR2 is YYEEEE. The CDR3 DNA sequence: TGTGCCAGCAGCCCTGGACAGGGCGCGGGGATTTCTGGAGAGACCCAGTACTTC. Its translation is CASSPGQGAGISGETQYF.

This clone has just one count. This rearrangement joins TRBV16 to TRBJ2-7, with D perhaps matching TRBD1 (5 bases). The CDR3 contains 14 residues. Trimming cost V 2 bases and J 3 bases, with 11 bases left between them. CDR1 and CDR2 (germline): KGHSY, FQNENV. CDR3 region: CASSQTAGYYEQYF. CDR3 nucleotide sequence: TGTGCCAGCAGCCAAACGGCAGGGTACTACGAGCAGTACTTC.

The genes are TRBV13 and TRBJ1-2; D is unresolved. Germline V gene lookup returns CDR1 PRHDT and CDR2 FYEKMQ (reference sequence). Trimming left V 0 bases short and J 4 bases short, with 12 bases between. This CDR3 region has 15 residues. The DNA for the CDR3 is TGTGCCAGCAGCTTAGGCCACGCAGGCAGCTATGGCTACACCTTC. Its translation: CASSLGHAGSYGYTF.

This clone was seen more than once but under ten times. CDR3 sequence: CAISADRNTEAFF. For the CDR3, the DNA is TGTGCCATCAGCGCGGACAGGAACACTGAAGCTTTCTTT. V is TRBV10-3 and J is TRBJ1-1; maybe TRBD1 (6 bases). Germline CDR1 reads ENHRY; CDR2 reads SYGVKD. V lost 6 bases, J lost 1 base, and 9 bases lay in between. The CDR3 has 13 residues.

The chain uses TRBV28 and TRBJ1-5; 7 bases map to TRBD1. J gave up 3 bases and V 3 bases, and 5 bases lay outside the gene matches. Germline lookup yields CDR1 MDHEN and CDR2 SYDVKM. The length of the CDR3 is 15 residues. CDR3 loop: CASSFTGAFNQPQHF. The DNA of the CDR3 is TGTGCCAGCAGTTTTACAGGGGCGTTCAATCAGCCCCAGCATTTT.

The chain recombines TRBV7-8 with TRBJ2-1, with TRBD2 matching 11 bases. Unmatched junction bases numbered 7, after V lost 5 bases and J lost 4 bases. Germline loops: CDR1 SGHVS, CDR2 FQNEAQ. The CDR3 sequence is 16 residues long. The CDR3 region has the DNA TGTGCCAGCAGCGTTAGCGGGAGGGCCTGGTACAATGAGCAGTTCTTC. Its protein product is CASSVSGRAWYNEQFF.

The chain combines TRBV27 with TRBJ2-3; TRBD2 agrees at 8 bases. Trimming cost V 5 bases and J 10 bases; bases outside gene matches: 8. Germline V CDR1 and CDR2: MNHEY, SMNVEV (reference sequence). This CDR3 region has 13 residues. CDR3 sequence (DNA): TGTGCCAGCAGTGCTAGCGGGCCCGGCCCGCAGTATTTT. It encodes CASSASGPGPQYF.

V is TRBV19 and J is TRBJ1-1; tentative D call: TRBD1 (5 bases). The CDR3 extends over 16 amino acids. Looked up from germline, CDR1 is LNHDA and CDR2 is SQIVND (reference sequence). V lost 7 bases to trimming and J lost 4 bases, with 22 bases between them. This chain's CDR3 is CASKAGGTTGGTEAFF. The CDR3 DNA sequence: TGTGCCAGTAAGGCAGGAGGCACCACGGGGGGCACTGAAGCTTTCTTT.

A single count supports this clone. The genes are TRBV4-2 and TRBJ2-1; TRBD2 aligns across 10 bases. This CDR3 has 17 residues. V was clipped by 0 bases and J by 3 bases; unmatched bases: 5. CDR1 is LGHNA, CDR2 YNFKEQ, per germline. CDR3: CASSQDQREGVYNEQFF. Here the CDR3 DNA reads TGTGCCAGCAGCCAAGATCAGCGGGAGGGGGTCTACAATGAGCAGTTCTTC.

This CDR3 is CASSSTASGEQYF. For the CDR3, the DNA is TGTGCCAGCAGTTCCACAGCCTCCGGCGAGCAGTACTTC. The chain employs TRBV7-3 and TRBJ2-7; D remains ambiguous. Trimming pared 6 bases from V and 6 bases from J, leaving 15 bases between. Looked up from germline, CDR1 is SGHTA and CDR2 is FQGTGA. The CDR3 is made up of 13 amino acids. The variable domain in full, completed from reference TRBV7-3 and TRBJ2-7, reads GAGVSQTPSNKVTEKGKYVELRCDPISGHTALYWYRQSLGQGPEFLIYFQGTGAADDSGLPNDRFFAVRPEGSVSTLKIQRTERGDSAVYLCASSSTASGEQYFGPGTRLTVT.

This clone showed up just once. This chain connects TRBV2 to TRBJ2-3; TRBD2 aligns across 12 bases. The CDR3 has 17 amino acids. V shed 4 bases, J shed 1 base, and the junction held 6 bases outside the gene matches. Germline loops: CDR1 SNHLY, CDR2 FYNNEI. In DNA form, the CDR3 reads TGTGCCAGCAGTGCCGCTAGCGGGAGGGAGGGCACAGATACGCAGTATTTT. Residues: CASSAASGREGTDTQYF.

The chain links TRBV5-1 to TRBJ1-4; D perhaps matches TRBD1 (5 bases). Germline V lookup: CDR1 SGHRS, CDR2 YFSETQ. This CDR3 comprises 15 residues. V was pared by 5 bases and J by 0 bases, with 11 bases between. The CDR3 here is CASRTTGATNEKLFF. The CDR3 DNA follows: TGCGCCAGCAGGACAACAGGCGCAACTAATGAAAAACTGTTTTTT.

The chain carries TRBV6-5 and TRBJ2-6; no definite D call. Germline CDR1 and CDR2: MNHEY and SVGAGI. The V and J ends lost 8 bases and 9 bases respectively, with 5 bases between them. The CDR3 sequence is 10 residues long. CDR3 residues: CASGLNVLTF. The DNA of the CDR3 is TGTGCCAGCGGGCTCAACGTCCTGACTTTC.

This chain links TRBV7-2 with TRBJ2-7; 11 bases fit TRBD2. Germline V CDR1 and CDR2: SGHTA, FQGNSA. The V and J ends lost 2 bases and 2 bases, in that order; junction bases with no gene match: 5. The CDR3 length is 16 residues. The CDR3 sequence: CASSLSGLAAAYEQYF. The CDR3 coding sequence is TGTGCCAGCAGCTTATCGGGACTAGCGGCAGCCTACGAGCAGTACTTC.

The chain combines TRBV5-1 with TRBJ2-5; 9 bases align to TRBD1. Germline V gene sequence: CDR1 SGHRS, CDR2 YFSETQ. The CDR3 is 14 residues long. Trimming at V came to 4 bases and at J to 5 bases, leaving 6 bases not matched to a gene. CDR3 bases: TGCGCCAGCAGCCTGGGGACAGGGTCGGAGACCCAGTACTTC. It translates to CASSLGTGSETQYF.

Concerning this clone itself: The same CDR3 arises from other DNA sequences in this sample as well. The J gene is TRBJ1-2, the V gene TRBV28; a weak D match, TRBD1 (6 bases). This CDR3 is built from 13 residues. The germline CDR1 and CDR2 sequences are MDHEN and SYDVKM. V was shortened by 5 bases and J by 7 bases, with 14 bases between the two germline ends. The CDR3 here is CASSPGTGSGYTF. CDR3 DNA sequence: TGTGCCAGCAGTCCAGGAACAGGGAGTGGCTACACCTTC.

This clone showed up just once. This chain joins TRBV28 and TRBJ2-1; 7 nucleotides agree with TRBD2. The CDR3 loop spans 16 amino acids. CDR1 and CDR2 (germline): MDHEN, SYDVKM. J was trimmed by 2 bases and V by 1 base; bases with no gene match: 5. CDR3 nucleotides: TGTGCCAGCAGTTTATCGGGGGGAGTAGCCTACAATGAGCAGTTCTTC. Translation: CASSLSGGVAYNEQFF. Variable domain in full (rest from reference TRBV28 and TRBJ2-1): DVKVTQSSRYLVKRTGEKVFLECVQDMDHENMFWYRQDPGLGLRLIYFSYDVKMKEKGDIPEGYSVSREKKERFSLILESASTNQTSMYLCASSLSGGVAYNEQFFGPGTRLTVL.

The V and J genes are TRBV7-2 and TRBJ2-5; a weak D match, TRBD1 (6 bases). Germline CDR1 is SGHTA and CDR2 is FQGNSA. The ends were cut back, 6 bases at V and 5 bases at J, with 22 bases in the middle. This CDR3 contains 16 residues. CDR3 residues: CASSPDGTPTGETQYF. CDR3 nucleotide sequence: TGTGCCAGCAGTCCCGACGGGACACCGACCGGGGAGACCCAGTACTTC.

The chain combines TRBV2 with TRBJ2-5; D may be TRBD1 (6 bases). The CDR3 loop spans 16 amino acids. CDR1 and CDR2 (germline): SNHLY, FYNNEI. The V end was cut by 1 base, the J end by 4 bases, with 16 bases between. CDR3 sequence (DNA): TGTGCCAGCAGTGAAGTCGAGGGCAGGGGAGTAGAGACCCAGTACTTC. Translated, it gives CASSEVEGRGVETQYF.